This T cell receptor beta chain was retrieved from a study of shared clonotypes between healthy human individuals (dated by TCRdb to 2018 to 2020). About the full investigation: A couple of women and a few men aged 18 to 49 years were included in the cohort. Libraries were prepared and TCR repertoires were sequenced by different laboratories using diverse techniques, in order to increase sequencing depth and limit assay-specific biases. Each donor's leukapheresis produced roughly between about 0.9 and 9.5 billion PBMCs. Blood TCR repertoires of 5 or 6 healthy adults were deeply sequenced to estimate repertoire size and the extent of clonotype sharing between individuals. For each donor, CD4 naive and CD4 memory were each given three plates, CD8 naive was given two plates, and CD8 memory was given one plate. Study-wide findings and limitations: When four donors were compared, the shared fraction of clonotypes was about 5% for naive CD4, roughly 3.3% for naive CD8, roughly 2.3% for memory CD4, and 0.3% to 0.5% for memory CD8. Larger estimated clonotype richness was generally found for naive subsets than for memory subsets. The small number of donors limited the genetic and exposure-history diversity represented. Higher generation probabilities were observed for clonotypes shared by all four sorted-subset donors than for non-shared clonotypes. Sampling was restricted to blood, and TCR repertoires in tissues likely differ from the TCR repertoires found in blood. Based on pairwise subsampling, the degree of clonotype sharing among donors was expected to be affected by sequencing depth. Rarefaction of sorted-subset datasets indicated incomplete sequencing despite the large sequencing depth.

The donors were healthy, HIV-negative adults with no recently reported acute infections or vaccinations. Only Caucasian adults living in Nashville, Tennessee, USA were represented among the donors. CD4+ T cells were enriched through magnetic negative selection, after which naive cells were positively selected on CD45RA and the remaining negative fraction served as the memory subset. Blood was collected by leukapheresis, and PBMCs were isolated by Ficoll-Histopaque density gradient centrifugation and then cryopreserved in liquid nitrogen vapor phase. Analytical flow cytometry was used to check the purity and quantity of each magnetically sorted T cell population. Genomic DNA was isolated from every sorted fraction and measured by UV absorbance on a Nanodrop 2000c. As regards this clone: Its antigen is unknown. The sample holds no much larger clone one base away, and base qualities are not on file.

TCR CDR3 regions were amplified from genomic DNA by multiplex PCR using the deep immunoSEQ assay. Extracted genomic DNA from each cell subset was spread evenly across all wells of several immunoSEQ 96-well plates, with each plate serving as a replicate. For sorted subsets, each replicate PCR was loaded with about 0.2 ug genomic DNA, equivalent to 30,000 or so T cell genomes. Purified libraries were measured with a Qubit 3.0 fluorometer, size-checked on a Bioanalyzer 2100, and measured again with the KAPA Library Quantification kit. Every immunoSEQ 96-well plate was sequenced on a separate single-read 150-cycle Illumina NextSeq 550 flow cell. As for how the authors treated the data: Because the immunoSEQ output included only junctional sequences and no quality scores, the filtering could not be the same as the filtering used for full-length reads. Sequences were annotated with PyIR, a Python wrapper for IgBLAST v1.9, using IMGT germline references to assign V/J genes and CDR3. Reads were removed for weak V/J assignments (E-value above 1e-6), missing CDR3, stop codons, out-of-frame junctions, or ambiguous translated residues. V3J clonotypes were defined as sequences sharing the same inferred V gene, J gene, and CDR3 amino acid sequence. Percentage overlap between repertoires was computed as shared unique clonotypes divided by the size of the smaller repertoire. Repertoire richness was assessed with RTK rarefaction, the Chao1 estimator, and Recon v2.1 estimates of unobserved clonotypes. For all TCRbeta clonotypes obtained by the gDNA method from four donors, generation probabilities were computed with OLGA. TCRdb took this table from immuneACCESS and kept in-frame rearrangements with V and J called. Such tables lack part of the clones; where checked against another copy, unresolved V genes explain under half of the gap, and the rest is unexplained. The D gene and trimming were derived from the DNA, and the V and J assignments and clone size from that table. This sample comprises roughly 1,600,000 clones, less than 99% of them detected only once. The ten largest make up 0.36% of the sample.

Counted from cysteine to phenylalanine, this CDR3 has 16 amino acids. Just the 48-base CDR3 DNA is kept, in frame starting at base 1. Material for sequencing was naive CD4+ T cells sorted from blood. The sample's cell subset or site, from its label and the paper: CD45RA+ positively selected. The chain links TRBV21-1 with TRBJ2-7; the D call of TRBD2 is as the table states it, not checked on the DNA. TRBV21-1 is annotated as a pseudogene. This clonotype was sampled from a man younger than 40 in good health. Here is the DNA: TGTGCCACCCCCGCTAGCCAGCGGGAGGAGACCTACGAGCAGTACTTC. Translation gives CATPASQREETYEQYF.